The clone carrying this TCR beta chain was found many times. Authors of the study amplified TCR beta CDR3 regions from RNA transcripts. The HTBI primer set was used in a first-round RT-PCR of the TCR CDR3. Using its own MiXCR run on the multiplex PCR reads, TCRdb lists one record per CDR3 protein. The table includes 600,000 to 700,000 distinct CDR3 sequences, approximately 14% detected once. Germline V gene lookup returns CDR1 SGHNT and CDR2 YENEEA. This CDR3 has 14 amino acids. J was trimmed by 6 bases and V by 4 bases; bases with no gene match: 9. These data are taken from a study of T cells in Graves' hyperthyroidism and ophthalmopathy.

This chain uses TRBV11-3 with TRBJ2-7; 7 positions match TRBD2. The clonotype comes from a woman aged 40 to 49 with Graves' ophthalmopathy. Source material: blood. Here the CDR3 reads CASSSTGTTSEQYF. DNA of the CDR3: TGTGCCAGCAGCTCCACCGGGACTACCTCCGAGCAGTACTTC.